This is a list of T cell receptor beta chains from one sample in a study of identical twins. One entry per CDR3 protein results from TCRdb running MiXCR on the 5' RACE reads. Among under 800,000 distinct CDR3 sequences listed, 20% to 25% were seen once. This same sample was also part of a study on T cells expressing NK-cell markers.

The sample comprised PBMCs. The source is a woman between 18 and 29 years old in good health. The CDR3 runs from the conserved cysteine through the conserved F or W. A D gene is named only where the DNA matches it firmly. The listing skips clone size in some rows; elsewhere it reads once, few, many or a size class.

D: TRBD2
size: .
J: TRBJ2-3
V: TRBV7-2
DNA: TGTGCCAGCAGCTTAGTAGGGAGCGGGAGGGTGGCAGATACGCAGTATTTT
CDR3: CASSLVGSGRVADTQYF

D: .
size: .
J: TRBJ2-1
V: TRBV5-1
DNA: TGCGCCAGCAGCCGGGAACTCTCCTACAATGAGCAGTTCTTC
CDR3: CASSRELSYNEQFF

D: .
size: .
J: TRBJ2-7
V: TRBV27
DNA: TGTGCCAGGAACTACGAGCAGTACTTC
CDR3: CARNYEQYF

D: .
size: .
J: TRBJ2-6
V: TRBV2
DNA: TGTGCCAGCAGTGGTACTCTCGGGGCCAACGTCCTGACTTTC
CDR3: CASSGTLGANVLTF

D: .
size: .
J: TRBJ1-6
V: TRBV12-3/TRBV12-4
DNA: TGTGCCAGCAGTACACGGACGGGTTCACCCCTCCACTTT
CDR3: CASSTRTGSPLHF

D: .
size: .
J: TRBJ1-1
V: TRBV20-1
DNA: TGCAGTGCTAGTGCAGCTAACACTGAAGCTTTCTTT
CDR3: CSASAANTEAFF

D: .
size: few
J: TRBJ2-5
V: TRBV7-2
DNA: TGTGCCAGCACCCCGGTCCTTGGGGAGACCCAGTACTTC
CDR3: CASTPVLGETQYF

D: .
size: few
J: TRBJ2-4
V: TRBV18
DNA: TGTGCCAGCTCCATTACCGGGACATCAGCCAAAAACATTCAGTACTTC
CDR3: CASSITGTSAKNIQYF

D: .
size: many
J: TRBJ1-1
V: TRBV20-1
DNA: TGCAGTGCTTCCCTCTCCCTTAGGACTGAAGCTTTCTTT
CDR3: CSASLSLRTEAFF

D: .
size: many
J: TRBJ2-1
V: TRBV5-1
DNA: TGCGCCAGCAGCTTGGACGGAAGGCAGACCTCCTACAATGAGCAGTTCTTC
CDR3: CASSLDGRQTSYNEQFF

D: TRBD2
size: once
J: TRBJ2-3
V: TRBV27
DNA: TGTGCCAGCAGTACGAAGACTAGCGGGGGGTCCCGATATACGCAGTATTTT
CDR3: CASSTKTSGGSRYTQYF

D: TRBD2
size: .
J: TRBJ2-7
V: TRBV12-3/TRBV12-4
DNA: TGTGCCAGCAGCCCCAGCGTCGGGGGGGACGAGCAGTACTTC
CDR3: CASSPSVGGDEQYF

D: TRBD2
size: .
J: TRBJ2-5
V: TRBV12-3/TRBV12-4
DNA: TGTGCCAGCTCCCTAGCGGGAGGCGGGGCGACCCAGTACTTC
CDR3: CASSLAGGGATQYF

D: .
size: few
J: TRBJ2-4
V: TRBV27
DNA: TGTGCCAGCAGTTTATCCCCTCGCAACATTCAGTACTTC
CDR3: CASSLSPRNIQYF

D: TRBD2
size: once
J: TRBJ2-1
V: TRBV12-3/TRBV12-4
DNA: TGTGCCAGCAGGCCAACTAGCGGGAGCTCCTACAATGAGCAGTTCTTC
CDR3: CASRPTSGSSYNEQFF

D: TRBD1
size: .
J: TRBJ2-7
V: TRBV11-1
DNA: TGTGCCAGCAGCTTCGGGAACGACAGGGGTTACGAGCAGTACTTC
CDR3: CASSFGNDRGYEQYF